The 23 T cell receptor beta chains in this list originate from one sample, sequenced in a study of vaccination and CD4 T cells after COVID-19 (dated by TCRdb to 2022 to 2024). Their recognized antigens are unknown. Libraries were prepared through PCR. Instrument on record: Illumina iSeq 100. DNA from cultured CD4+ T cells underwent TCR sequencing with the Oncomine TCR Beta short-read assay at the Johns Hopkins FTIC core. TCRdb trimmed public reads at Q25 via fastp, called clones via MiXCR and kept in-frame beta chains. CDR3 protein sequences are deduplicated, and each keeps its most common genes and DNA. In this sample the table shows about 11,000 distinct CDR3 sequences, under 35% of which occur a single time. The ten largest clones capture about 22% of the sample. The sample's treatment or condition label, in plain terms: roughly 10-day PBMC culture with coronavirus spike peptide pools or control peptides (ViraFEST assay).

Sequencing was done on a sample of cultured CD4+ T cells from blood. All receptors come from a human donor with COVID-19.

This chain joins TRBV29-1 and TRBJ2-7, with TRBD1 as a possible D gene (6 bases). The CDR3 is 12 amino acids. CDR1 is SQVTM, CDR2 ANQGSEA, per germline. The germline V and J ends were trimmed by 4 bases and 2 bases, with 9 bases remaining between them. DNA for the CDR3: TGCAGCGTTGTTTCAGGGGCCTACGAGCAGTACTTC. Protein product: CSVVSGAYEQYF.

This clonotype was recorded a few times. The chain joins TRBV4-1 to TRBJ2-3; the D gene is possibly TRBD2 (6 bases). This CDR3 has 15 residues. V was trimmed by 2 bases and J by 6 bases, leaving 15 bases between them. In germline, CDR1 is MGHRA, CDR2 YSYEKL. The CDR3 is CASSQPGTGVDTQYF. The CDR3 nucleotides read TGCGCCAGCAGCCAACCAGGGACTGGCGTGGATACGCAGTATTTT.

The gene calls are TRBV20-1 and TRBJ1-6, with unresolved D. Trimming shortened V by 6 bases and J by 8 bases, and 26 bases separated the two germline ends. The germline gives CDR1 DFQATT, CDR2 SNEGSKA (reference sequence). The CDR3 runs to 17 residues. CDR3 in amino acids: CSATPPRLSSMDSPLHF. CDR3 nucleotides: TGCAGTGCCACTCCCCCTAGACTCTCTTCCATGGATTCACCCCTCCACTTT.

The chain is built from TRBV12-3 or TRBV12-4 and TRBJ1-3; a weak D match, TRBD1 (5 bases). There are 17 residues in the CDR3. With 7 bases removed from V and 4 bases from J, the gap between germline ends came to 23 bases. The DNA of the CDR3 is TGTGCCAGCAACACTATCGGGGCAGGGCTGACCGGAAACACCATATATTTT. It is translated as CASNTIGAGLTGNTIYF.

This clonotype was seen only a few times. V is TRBV11-1 and J is TRBJ2-7; possible D gene TRBD1, 5 bases. The CDR3 is 13 amino acids. The V gene's germline CDR1 is SGHAT and CDR2 FQDESV (reference sequence). The germline V and J ends were trimmed by 5 bases and 3 bases, with 11 bases remaining between them. The DNA for the CDR3 is TGTGCCAGCAGCCCTTTAAGGGGCTACGAGCAGTACTTC. Translation: CASSPLRGYEQYF. The complete variable domain, with remaining parts taken from reference TRBV11-1 and TRBJ2-7, reads EAEVAQSPRYKITEKSQAVAFWCDPISGHATLYWYRQILGQGPELLVQFQDESVVDDSQLPKDRFSAERLKGVDSTLKIQPAELGDSAMYLCASSPLRGYEQYFGPGTRLTVT.

The chain joins TRBV2 to TRBJ2-2; 7 bases are shared with TRBD1. Germline V gives CDR1 SNHLY, CDR2 FYNNEI. The CDR3 has 15 amino acids. V lost 4 bases to trimming and J lost 2 bases; unmatched junction nucleotides: 4. The CDR3 DNA follows: TGTGCCAGCAGTGGGGACAGACCTAACACCGGGGAGCTGTTTTTT. It translates to CASSGDRPNTGELFF.

V and J are TRBV5-4 and TRBJ2-7, with 7 bases identical to TRBD1. Germline CDR1 reads SGHNT; CDR2 reads YYREEE (reference sequence). Germline trimming cut 4 bases from V and 7 bases from J; bases unmatched to any gene: 14. This CDR3 region has 15 residues. This CDR3 is CASSPPGQTSREQYF. The CDR3 DNA sequence: TGTGCCAGCAGCCCACCGGGACAGACTTCTCGGGAGCAGTACTTC.

The J gene is TRBJ2-5, the V gene TRBV5-1; 7 nucleotides align to TRBD1. Trimming took 4 bases from V and 3 from J; bases not matched to a gene: 9. Germline-derived CDR1 and CDR2 are SGHRS and YFSETQ. This CDR3 has 15 residues. In DNA form, the CDR3 reads TGCGCCAGCAGCCCAACGTCGACAGGGAAAGAGACCCAGTACTTC. It encodes CASSPTSTGKETQYF.

This clonotype was detected a few times. The rearrangement uses TRBV7-9 and TRBJ2-5; D possibly corresponds to TRBD2 (7 bases). Germline V lookup: CDR1 SEHNR, CDR2 FQNEAQ (reference sequence). V was pared by 2 bases and J by 6 bases, with 16 bases between. The CDR3 extends over 15 amino acids. CDR3 residues: CASSLLAGAPQTQYF. DNA of the CDR3: TGTGCCAGCAGCTTACTCGCGGGGGCCCCACAGACCCAGTACTTC.

This rearrangement joins TRBV2 to TRBJ2-3, with 8 bases that match TRBD2. The CDR3 has 15 residues. J was trimmed by 3 bases and V by 6 bases; bases with no gene match: 8. The germline V gene has CDR1 SNHLY and CDR2 FYNNEI. CDR3 protein: CASRGTRTATDTQYF. CDR3 nucleotides: TGTGCCAGCAGGGGGACTAGAACGGCGACAGATACGCAGTATTTT.

This clonotype is classed as medium-sized. The chain joins TRBV3-1 to TRBJ1-1; TRBD1 is a possible D gene (6 bases). The CDR3 extends over 16 amino acids. V dropped 1 base and J dropped 2 bases, with 14 bases sitting between them. Germline V gene sequence: CDR1 LGHDT, CDR2 YNNKEL (reference sequence). CDR3 sequence reads: CASSQGGARGNTEAFF. CDR3 DNA sequence: TGTGCCAGCAGCCAAGGGGGGGCTCGGGGAAACACTGAAGCTTTCTTT.

V is TRBV6-2 or TRBV6-3 and J is TRBJ2-5; weak D call: TRBD2 (5 bases). Germline CDR1 is MNHEY and CDR2 is SVGEGT. The ends were cut back, 5 bases at V and 2 bases at J, with 18 bases in the middle. CDR3 length: 16 residues. CDR3 coding DNA: TGTGCCAGCAGTCCCCGAGGGAGTGGGATACAAGAGACCCAGTACTTC. It translates to CASSPRGSGIQETQYF.

By share, this clonotype counts as medium-sized. The gene calls are TRBV7-9 and TRBJ1-5; tentatively, D is TRBD1 (5 bases). V was pared by 2 bases and J by 6 bases, with 11 bases between. This CDR3 is 14 amino acids long. Germline assignment: CDR1 SEHNR and CDR2 FQNEAQ (reference sequence). CDR3 amino acids: CASSLYGGGQPQHF. As DNA, the CDR3 is TGTGCCAGCAGCTTATATGGGGGAGGTCAGCCCCAGCATTTT.

This chain joins TRBV5-1 and TRBJ1-2; D gene uncertain. Deletions cut 7 bases from V and 2 bases from J, with 12 bases between. CDR1 and CDR2 from the germline V gene are SGHRS and YFSETQ. This CDR3 region has 13 residues. This chain's CDR3 is CASSNEANYGYTF. DNA of the CDR3: TGCGCCAGCTCAAATGAAGCGAACTATGGCTACACCTTC.

The chain is built from TRBV5-1 and TRBJ2-1; D is perhaps TRBD1 (5 bases). This CDR3 is 15 amino acids long. Trimming pared 3 bases from V and 7 bases from J, leaving 17 bases between. CDR1 and CDR2 from the germline V gene are SGHRS and YFSETQ. CDR3 residues: CASSSAGRGGNEQFF. The DNA of the CDR3 is TGCGCCAGCAGCTCCGCAGGTAGGGGCGGTAATGAGCAGTTCTTC.

This clonotype showed up just once. The chain recombines TRBV29-1 with TRBJ2-3; a weak D match, TRBD1 (5 bases). V was shortened by 8 bases and J by 2 bases, with 11 bases between the two germline ends. Germline values: CDR1 SQVTM, CDR2 ANQGSEA. This CDR3 is 12 amino acids long. The CDR3 bases are TGCAGCCTGCAGGGAAACACAGATACGCAGTATTTT. It is translated as CSLQGNTDTQYF.

This sequence joins TRBV20-1 and TRBJ2-3, with D perhaps matching TRBD1 (5 bases). The CDR3 has 11 amino acids. Germline loops: CDR1 DFQATT, CDR2 SNEGSKA (reference sequence). The CDR3 loop reads CRAQGPDTQYF. The CDR3 nucleotides are TGCAGGGCTCAGGGTCCAGATACGCAGTATTTT.

This clonotype was detected once. The rearrangement joins TRBV2 to TRBJ2-1; D is undetermined. Germline-derived CDR1 and CDR2 are SNHLY and FYNNEI. CDR3 size: 13 residues. V was trimmed by 5 bases and J by 8 bases, leaving 13 bases between them. CDR3 in DNA: TGTGCCAGCAGTAGGGATATGTCCGATGAGCAGTTCTTC. Protein sequence: CASSRDMSDEQFF.

The genes are TRBV6-5 and TRBJ2-1, with D tentatively TRBD1 (6 bases). The CDR3 sequence is 13 residues long. Germline V gene lookup returns CDR1 MNHEY and CDR2 SVGAGI. V lost 4 bases to trimming and J lost 10 bases, with 14 bases between them. This chain's CDR3 is CASSSPGVGEQFF. The CDR3 nucleotides read TGTGCCAGCAGTTCCCCAGGGGTAGGCGAGCAGTTCTTC.

This clonotype has just a few counts. The gene calls are TRBV5-1 and TRBJ2-3; TRBD2 aligns across 11 bases. The CDR3 spans 16 residues. Germline lookup yields CDR1 SGHRS and CDR2 YFSETQ. V shed 6 bases, J shed 1 base, and the junction held 7 bases outside the gene matches. CDR3 DNA: TGCGCCAGCAATATCGGGGGACTAGCGGGCACAGATACGCAGTATTTT. This gives the protein CASNIGGLAGTDTQYF.

The genes are TRBV28 and TRBJ1-3; 7 bases map to TRBD1. From germline, CDR1 is MDHEN and CDR2 SYDVKM. The ends lost 6 bases at V and 4 bases at J; junction bases unmatched: 12. CDR3 length: 16 amino acids. The CDR3 reads CASSLPQGDVGNTIYF. Written as DNA, the CDR3 is TGTGCCAGCAGCCTGCCGCAGGGGGATGTAGGAAACACCATATATTTT.

V gene TRBV5-3 combines with J gene TRBJ1-5; possibly TRBD1 for D (5 bases). TRBV5-3 is given ORF status, its function remaining uncertain. This CDR3 is 18 amino acids long. V was trimmed by 8 bases and J by 1 base, leaving 25 bases between them. DNA for the CDR3: TGTGCCAGCAGTTTGTTCAGACAGTGGACGGTGAGCAATCAGCCCCAGCATTTT. Translating gives CASSLFRQWTVSNQPQHF.

This clonotype was seen more than once but under ten times. The chain recombines TRBV20-1 with TRBJ1-1; D uncertain. Germline CDR1 is DFQATT and CDR2 is SNEGSKA (reference sequence). The CDR3 runs to 14 residues. The V and J ends lost 7 bases and 0 bases respectively, with 15 bases between them. The CDR3 region has the DNA TGCAGTGTCCCAGCGCGAGGGATGAACACTGAAGCTTTCTTT. Translation gives CSVPARGMNTEAFF.